Listed below are T cell receptor beta chains from one sample, sequenced in a study of blood T cell repertoires in COVID-19. The repertoire was sequenced with immunoSEQ multiplex PCR; TCRdb's copy has only in-frame clones and lacks some. The sample contains 470,000 or so clones, around 85% of which appear only once. What was sequenced was peripheral blood. The receptors were sampled from a human donor in a cohort sampled during active COVID-19. Each CDR3 is given with its conserved first and last residue. A D gene is named only where the DNA matches it firmly. Only some rows state a clone size, as once, few, many or a class for expanded clones.

d_call: NA; j_call: TRBJ1-4; clone_size: NA; v_call: TRBV3-1/TRBV3-2; cdr3_nt: TGTGCCAGCAGCCGGCGAGAGGGAAACACTAATGAAAAACTGTTTTTT; cdr3_aa: CASSRREGNTNEKLFF
d_call: NA; j_call: TRBJ1-1; clone_size: NA; v_call: TRBV11-3; cdr3_nt: TGTGCCAGCAGCTTAGAGGGGGGCACTGAAGCTTTCTTT; cdr3_aa: CASSLEGGTEAFF
d_call: NA; j_call: TRBJ1-5; clone_size: NA; v_call: TRBV30; cdr3_nt: TGTGCCTGGAGGCCACCGCCGTCCCTCTCAGGCAGCAATCAGCCCCAGCATTTT; cdr3_aa: CAWRPPPSLSGSNQPQHF
d_call: NA; j_call: TRBJ2-1; clone_size: NA; v_call: TRBV11-3; cdr3_nt: TGTGCCAGCAGCCCAGAGGCGGTGTCCTACAATGAGCAGTTCTTC; cdr3_aa: CASSPEAVSYNEQFF
d_call: NA; j_call: TRBJ1-5; clone_size: NA; v_call: TRBV19; cdr3_nt: TGTGCCAGTAGTCTTCGGCGCCGAGGCGTGCCCCAGCATTTT; cdr3_aa: CASSLRRRGVPQHF
d_call: NA; j_call: TRBJ2-7; clone_size: NA; v_call: TRBV5-4; cdr3_nt: TGTGCCAGCAGCTTGGCACCGGGAGACGAGCAGTACTTC; cdr3_aa: CASSLAPGDEQYF
d_call: TRBD2; j_call: TRBJ2-2; clone_size: few; v_call: TRBV7-8; cdr3_nt: TGTGCCAGCAGCTGGACGCCCGGGACTAGGATGGCCGGGGAGCTGTTTTTT; cdr3_aa: CASSWTPGTRMAGELFF
d_call: TRBD2; j_call: TRBJ2-7; clone_size: NA; v_call: TRBV7-8; cdr3_nt: TGTGCCAGCAGCTTCCGGACTAGCGGGATCGAGCAGTACTTC; cdr3_aa: CASSFRTSGIEQYF
d_call: NA; j_call: TRBJ1-2; clone_size: NA; v_call: TRBV19; cdr3_nt: TGTGCCAGTAGTATCGGACTTAGGACAGAGGATGGCTACACCTTC; cdr3_aa: CASSIGLRTEDGYTF
d_call: NA; j_call: TRBJ2-5; clone_size: few; v_call: TRBV20-1; cdr3_nt: TGCAGTGCTAGAGATCGAGGGACCCAGTACTTC; cdr3_aa: CSARDRGTQYF
d_call: NA; j_call: TRBJ2-3; clone_size: NA; v_call: TRBV5-1; cdr3_nt: TGCGCCAGCAGCTTGACCAGGGTGGGCGGAGATACGCAGTATTTT; cdr3_aa: CASSLTRVGGDTQYF
d_call: NA; j_call: TRBJ2-2; clone_size: NA; v_call: TRBV3-1/TRBV3-2; cdr3_nt: TGTGCCAGCAGTCTTAGGATTGCGGGCACCGGGGAGCTGTTTTTT; cdr3_aa: CASSLRIAGTGELFF
d_call: TRBD1; j_call: TRBJ1-1; clone_size: NA; v_call: TRBV28; cdr3_nt: TGTGCCAGCAGTTTATTAACAGGGGGGGCCAACACTGAAGCTTTCTTT; cdr3_aa: CASSLLTGGANTEAFF
d_call: NA; j_call: TRBJ1-3; clone_size: NA; v_call: TRBV7-8; cdr3_nt: TGTGCCAGCAGCTTGAGGACATCATCGAAGGGGAAGTCCTCTGGAAACACCATATATTTT; cdr3_aa: CASSLRTSSKGKSSGNTIYF
d_call: NA; j_call: TRBJ2-3; clone_size: NA; v_call: TRBV27; cdr3_nt: TGTGCCAGCAGTTTAGGGGCGGGAAGCACAGATACGCAGTATTTT; cdr3_aa: CASSLGAGSTDTQYF
d_call: TRBD1; j_call: TRBJ2-7; clone_size: NA; v_call: TRBV5-6; cdr3_nt: TGTGCCAGCACCACGGACAGGAGATACGAGCAGTACTTC; cdr3_aa: CASTTDRRYEQYF
d_call: NA; j_call: TRBJ1-5; clone_size: NA; v_call: TRBV6-4; cdr3_nt: TGTGCCAGCAGTGAGGAGGGAGATCAGCCCCAGCATTTT; cdr3_aa: CASSEEGDQPQHF
d_call: TRBD2; j_call: TRBJ2-2; clone_size: NA; v_call: TRBV19; cdr3_nt: TGTGCCAGTAGTCGTGAACTAGCGGCGAACACCGGGGAGCTGTTTTTT; cdr3_aa: CASSRELAANTGELFF
d_call: NA; j_call: TRBJ2-7; clone_size: NA; v_call: TRBV19; cdr3_nt: TGTGCCAGTAGTCCGCGGGGTACTTACGAGCAGTACTTC; cdr3_aa: CASSPRGTYEQYF
d_call: NA; j_call: TRBJ1-5; clone_size: NA; v_call: TRBV27; cdr3_nt: TGTGCCAGCAGAAAAACCACAGGGCTATCTGGTGCTAGCAATCAGCCCCAGCATTTT; cdr3_aa: CASRKTTGLSGASNQPQHF
d_call: TRBD2; j_call: TRBJ2-4; clone_size: NA; v_call: TRBV23-1; cdr3_nt: TGCGCCAGCAGTCAAAAATGCTCCTCCATCTCTAGCGGGAGCCTAGGCAAAAACATTCAGTACTTC; cdr3_aa: CASSQKCSSISSGSLGKNIQYF
d_call: TRBD1; j_call: TRBJ2-1; clone_size: NA; v_call: TRBV10-2; cdr3_nt: TGCGCCAGCAGTGAGTCCGGGACAGGGGGGATAGATGAGCAGTTCTTC; cdr3_aa: CASSESGTGGIDEQFF
d_call: NA; j_call: TRBJ2-5; clone_size: NA; v_call: TRBV7-9; cdr3_nt: TGTGCCAGCAGCTTAGTCGTAGAGACCCAGTACTTC; cdr3_aa: CASSLVVETQYF
d_call: NA; j_call: TRBJ2-3; clone_size: NA; v_call: TRBV11-3; cdr3_nt: TGTGCCAGCAGCTTAGATCGTCTGGCGGGAGATACGCAGTATTTT; cdr3_aa: CASSLDRLAGDTQYF
d_call: NA; j_call: TRBJ2-2; clone_size: NA; v_call: TRBV19; cdr3_nt: TGTGCCAGTAATGGCAGGAACACCGGGGAGCTGTTTTTT; cdr3_aa: CASNGRNTGELFF
d_call: TRBD1; j_call: TRBJ2-3; clone_size: NA; v_call: TRBV7-9; cdr3_nt: TGTGCCAGCAGCTTAGGGGGACAGTTTAGCACAGATACGCAGTATTTT; cdr3_aa: CASSLGGQFSTDTQYF
d_call: NA; j_call: TRBJ2-5; clone_size: NA; v_call: TRBV5-4; cdr3_nt: TGTGCCAGCAGCTGGATGGACACCCAAGAGACCCAGTACTTC; cdr3_aa: CASSWMDTQETQYF
d_call: NA; j_call: TRBJ1-2; clone_size: NA; v_call: TRBV18; cdr3_nt: TGTGCCAGCTCACCGACAGCTAACTATGGCTACACCTTC; cdr3_aa: CASSPTANYGYTF
d_call: NA; j_call: TRBJ1-3; clone_size: few; v_call: TRBV9; cdr3_nt: TGTGCCAGCAGCGTTCGCAGGGACTACTCTGGAAACACCATATATTTT; cdr3_aa: CASSVRRDYSGNTIYF
d_call: NA; j_call: TRBJ2-5; clone_size: few; v_call: TRBV5-1; cdr3_nt: TGCGCCAGCCAAACCCAACCGGGACTTAGGTACCAAGAGACCCAGTACTTC; cdr3_aa: CASQTQPGLRYQETQYF
d_call: TRBD2; j_call: TRBJ2-1; clone_size: once; v_call: TRBV25-1; cdr3_nt: TGTGCCAGCAGTAAGGGTCTAGCGGGGATAGCCTACAATGAGCAGTTCTTC; cdr3_aa: CASSKGLAGIAYNEQFF
d_call: NA; j_call: TRBJ1-3; clone_size: NA; v_call: TRBV30; cdr3_nt: TGTGCCTGGAGTGTAACGGTTACTGGAAACACCATATATTTT; cdr3_aa: CAWSVTVTGNTIYF
d_call: NA; j_call: TRBJ2-1; clone_size: many; v_call: TRBV3-1/TRBV3-2; cdr3_nt: TGTGCCAGCAGCCAAACAGAAGGGGGTGAGCAGTTCTTC; cdr3_aa: CASSQTEGGEQFF
d_call: NA; j_call: TRBJ2-5; clone_size: NA; v_call: TRBV5-1; cdr3_nt: TGCGCCAGCAGCTTAAATAGCGGAGACCAAGAGACCCAGTACTTC; cdr3_aa: CASSLNSGDQETQYF
d_call: TRBD1; j_call: TRBJ1-5; clone_size: NA; v_call: TRBV30; cdr3_nt: TGTGCCTGGAGTGTTCGGACAGGGCAACAGCCCCAGCATTTT; cdr3_aa: CAWSVRTGQQPQHF
d_call: TRBD2; j_call: TRBJ2-5; clone_size: once; v_call: TRBV7-9; cdr3_nt: TGTGCCAGCAGCTCCAAGGGACTACCACTCCAAGAGACCCAGTACTTC; cdr3_aa: CASSSKGLPLQETQYF
d_call: NA; j_call: TRBJ2-3; clone_size: NA; v_call: TRBV11-1; cdr3_nt: TGTGCCAGCAGCTTAATAGGACTCCTCACAGATACGCAGTATTTT; cdr3_aa: CASSLIGLLTDTQYF
d_call: NA; j_call: TRBJ2-7; clone_size: NA; v_call: TRBV7-8; cdr3_nt: TGTGCCAGCAGCTTGATTGGAGGCGAGCAGTACTTC; cdr3_aa: CASSLIGGEQYF
d_call: NA; j_call: TRBJ1-2; clone_size: NA; v_call: TRBV28; cdr3_nt: TGTGCCAGCAGGGTTCCCCTTGGAGGCTATGGCTACACCTTC; cdr3_aa: CASRVPLGGYGYTF
d_call: TRBD2; j_call: TRBJ2-1; clone_size: once; v_call: TRBV7-2; cdr3_nt: TGTGCCAGCAGCTTAGTCCCGGGAGGGGATGAGCAGTTCTTC; cdr3_aa: CASSLVPGGDEQFF
d_call: NA; j_call: TRBJ2-5; clone_size: NA; v_call: TRBV14; cdr3_nt: TGTGCCAGCAGCCAAATCCTTGCAGGGCTGATTCAAGAGACCCAGTACTTC; cdr3_aa: CASSQILAGLIQETQYF
d_call: NA; j_call: TRBJ2-5; clone_size: NA; v_call: TRBV2; cdr3_nt: TGTGCCAGCAGGGACAGCCGAATCCAAGAGACCCAGTACTTC; cdr3_aa: CASRDSRIQETQYF
d_call: TRBD2; j_call: TRBJ2-1; clone_size: NA; v_call: TRBV6-6; cdr3_nt: TGTGCCAGCAGTACCCTAGCGGGAGGCTACAATGAGCAGTTCTTC; cdr3_aa: CASSTLAGGYNEQFF
d_call: TRBD2; j_call: TRBJ2-7; clone_size: NA; v_call: TRBV9; cdr3_nt: TGTGCCAGCAGCGGCCCGGCGGGGGTTGCCTACGAGCAGTACTTC; cdr3_aa: CASSGPAGVAYEQYF
d_call: TRBD1; j_call: TRBJ2-1; clone_size: NA; v_call: TRBV6-2/TRBV6-3; cdr3_nt: TGTGCCAGCAGTTACGCCGGGGGGACAGGGAATGAGCAGTTCTTC; cdr3_aa: CASSYAGGTGNEQFF
d_call: TRBD1; j_call: TRBJ1-4; clone_size: NA; v_call: TRBV27; cdr3_nt: TGTGCCAGCAGTTCACTACAGGGGGTAAATGAAAAACTGTTTTTT; cdr3_aa: CASSSLQGVNEKLFF
d_call: NA; j_call: TRBJ2-3; clone_size: NA; v_call: TRBV2; cdr3_nt: TGTGCCAGCAGTGAGGGGGGACCCAGCACAGATACGCAGTATTTT; cdr3_aa: CASSEGGPSTDTQYF
d_call: TRBD1; j_call: TRBJ1-3; clone_size: NA; v_call: TRBV28; cdr3_nt: TGTGCCAGCAGTTTATACAGGGGCTCTGGAAACACCATATATTTT; cdr3_aa: CASSLYRGSGNTIYF
d_call: NA; j_call: TRBJ2-7; clone_size: NA; v_call: TRBV2; cdr3_nt: TGTGCCAGCAGTGTATACAGGGTCAGCTCCTACGAGCAGTACTTC; cdr3_aa: CASSVYRVSSYEQYF
d_call: TRBD2; j_call: TRBJ2-1; clone_size: NA; v_call: TRBV19; cdr3_nt: TGTGCCAGTAGTATTATCTCTAGCGGGACCATATACAATGAGCAGTTCTTC; cdr3_aa: CASSIISSGTIYNEQFF
d_call: NA; j_call: TRBJ1-2; clone_size: NA; v_call: TRBV7-3; cdr3_nt: TGTGCCAGCAGCTTAATCAGGGGATATGGCTACACCTTC; cdr3_aa: CASSLIRGYGYTF